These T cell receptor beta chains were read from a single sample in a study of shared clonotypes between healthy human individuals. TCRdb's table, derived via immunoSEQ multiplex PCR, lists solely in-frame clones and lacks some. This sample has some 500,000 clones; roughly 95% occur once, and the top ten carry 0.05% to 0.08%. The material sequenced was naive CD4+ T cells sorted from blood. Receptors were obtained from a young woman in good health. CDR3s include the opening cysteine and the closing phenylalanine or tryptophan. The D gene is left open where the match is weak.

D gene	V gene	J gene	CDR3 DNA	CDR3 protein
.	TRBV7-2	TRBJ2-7	TGTGCCAGCAGCTTAGTTTTGGGGCTGTCTAAAGAGCAGTACTTC	CASSLVLGLSKEQYF
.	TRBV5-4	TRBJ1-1	TGTGCCAGCAGCTTGAAGGGGATAAACACTGAAGCTTTCTTT	CASSLKGINTEAFF
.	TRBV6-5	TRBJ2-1	TGTGCCAGCAGTTACTCGGAAGCGGGACGAGGGGGCGAGCAGTTCTTC	CASSYSEAGRGGEQFF
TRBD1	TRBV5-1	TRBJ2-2	TGCGCCAGCAGCCCGGGGGGACAGGGAACCGGGGAGCTGTTTTTT	CASSPGGQGTGELFF
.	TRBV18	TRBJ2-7	TGTGCCAGCTCACCAAGTATAGACAAGCTCTACGAGCAGTACTTC	CASSPSIDKLYEQYF
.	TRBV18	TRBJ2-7	TGTGCCAGCTCACCAGACATCTACGAGCAGTACTTC	CASSPDIYEQYF
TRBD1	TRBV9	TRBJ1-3	TGTGCCAGCAGCGCTGGACAGGGTGCGGGAAACACCATATATTTT	CASSAGQGAGNTIYF
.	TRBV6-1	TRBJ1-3	TGTGCCAGCCGGTCAGGGAGCTCTGGAAACACCATATATTTT	CASRSGSSGNTIYF
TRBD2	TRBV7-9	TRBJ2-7	TGTGCCAGCAGCTTAGCGGCTAGCGGGAGCCTACCCTACGAGCAGTACTTC	CASSLAASGSLPYEQYF
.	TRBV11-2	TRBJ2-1	TGTGCCAGCAGCTTAGGATCATACAATGAGCAGTTCTTC	CASSLGSYNEQFF
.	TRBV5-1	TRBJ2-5	TGCGCCAGCAGCTTGTGGGGGGCCCAGTACTTC	CASSLWGAQYF
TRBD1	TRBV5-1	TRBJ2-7	TGCGCCAGCAGCTCGGACAGGCCCTCCTACGAGCAGTACTTC	CASSSDRPSYEQYF
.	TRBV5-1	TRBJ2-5	TGCGCCAGCAGCTTAGGCCGCTCAGAGGAGACCCAGTACTTC	CASSLGRSEETQYF
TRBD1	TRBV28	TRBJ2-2	TGTGCCAGCAATCCCCCGGGACAGGGGGGCACCGGGGAGCTGTTTTTT	CASNPPGQGGTGELFF